Following are 20 T cell receptor beta chains from one sample sequenced in a study of shared clonotypes between healthy human individuals. Terminally differentiated effector memory CD45RA+ cells were left out of the naive CD8 fraction, which was CD45RO-negative and positively selected for CCR7. The method was immunoSEQ multiplex PCR; TCRdb's version includes in-frame clones alone and lacks a portion of them. This sample yields about 2 million clones, of which roughly 95% are seen a single time; 1% to 1.5% belongs to the top ten. Sequenced: naive CD8+ T cells sorted from blood. Receptors originate from a man younger than 30 in good health.

The CDR3 here is CASSYSFGVEQYF. CDR3 nucleotides: TGTGCCAGCAGTTACTCTTTTGGTGTCGAGCAGTACTTC. This chain links TRBV6-5 with TRBJ2-7; D call uncertain. V shed 0 bases and J shed 6 bases, with 9 bases lying between them. This CDR3 contains 13 residues. Germline lookup yields CDR1 MNHEY and CDR2 SVGAGI.

This chain joins TRBV7-6 and TRBJ2-2; D gene ambiguous. The germline V gene has CDR1 SGHVS and CDR2 FNYEAQ. With 1 base removed from V and 7 bases from J, the gap between germline ends came to 7 bases. The CDR3 loop spans 13 amino acids. This CDR3 is CASSLGVDGELFF. The CDR3 nucleotides read TGTGCCAGCAGCTTAGGTGTGGACGGGGAGCTGTTTTTT. Variable domain in full (rest from reference TRBV7-6 and TRBJ2-2): GAGVSQSPRYKVTKRGQDVALRCDPISGHVSLYWYRQALGQGPEFLTYFNYEAQQDKSGLPNDRFSAERPEGSISTLTIQRTEQRDSAMYRCASSLGVDGELFFGEGSRLTVL.

The V gene is TRBV7-6, the J gene TRBJ2-3, with D unclear. The CDR3 totals 12 residues. Per the germline V gene, CDR1 is SGHVS and CDR2 is FNYEAQ. Trimming took 4 bases from V and 4 from J, leaving 6 bases between them. The CDR3 spells CASSSLADTQYF. CDR3 coding DNA: TGTGCCAGCAGCTCTTTGGCAGATACGCAGTATTTT.

The chain recombines TRBV6-1 with TRBJ1-2; TRBD1 is a possible D gene (5 bases). The CDR3 is made up of 14 amino acids. V gave up 2 bases and J gave up 9 bases, with 16 bases separating them. Germline CDR1 reads MNHNS; CDR2 reads SASEGT. The CDR3 DNA reads as TGTGCCAGCAGTGAACCCCCCAGGGCATGGAGCTACACCTTC. Its protein is CASSEPPRAWSYTF.

The chain employs TRBV12-2 and TRBJ2-7; the table's TRBD1 call for D was not verified on the DNA. TRBV12-2 is a pseudogene locus. The CDR3 length is 17 residues. The CDR3 sequence: CASRLAPSPPQGYEQYF. CDR3 sequence (DNA): TGTGCAAGTCGCTTAGCGCCATCCCCACCACAGGGCTACGAGCAGTACTTC.

This sequence joins TRBV4-1 and TRBJ1-1; possible D gene TRBD1, 6 bases. The V gene's germline CDR1 is MGHRA and CDR2 YSYEKL. Trimming shortened V by 4 bases and J by 3 bases, and 12 bases separated the two germline ends. The CDR3 consists of 14 residues. CDR3 in amino acids: CASSLRQADTEAFF. CDR3 nucleotides: TGCGCCAGCAGCCTTCGACAGGCCGACACTGAAGCTTTCTTT.

The chain carries TRBV30 and TRBJ2-7, with 9 bases lining up with TRBD2. The trim removed 2 bases at V and 4 bases at J, leaving 12 bases unmatched. Per germline, CDR1 GTSNPN and CDR2 SVGIG (reference sequence). The CDR3 has 16 amino acids. CDR3: CAWSSLREGFVYEQYF. CDR3 nucleotide sequence: TGTGCCTGGAGTTCGTTGCGGGAGGGCTTCGTGTACGAGCAGTACTTC.

J is TRBJ2-2 and V is TRBV2; 9 bases line up with TRBD2. The CDR3 has 16 residues. The V segment lost 3 bases and the J segment 5 bases; nucleotides outside the gene matches: 7. CDR1 and CDR2 from the germline V gene are SNHLY and FYNNEI. The CDR3 region is CASSDISGSMTGELFF. In nucleotides, the CDR3 is TGTGCCAGCAGTGATATTAGCGGGAGCATGACCGGGGAGCTGTTTTTT.

The chain has TRBV5-6 and TRBJ1-1; D is undetermined. V lost 0 bases to trimming and J lost 5 bases, with 11 bases between them. The CDR3 is made up of 14 amino acids. Germline CDR1 reads SGHDT; CDR2 reads YYEEEE. CDR3 bases: TGTGCCAGCAGCTTGGAGGGTCGGGAGACTGAAGCTTTCTTT. It translates to CASSLEGRETEAFF.

The table lists this clone with a count of one. The rearrangement joins TRBV28 to TRBJ1-4; TRBD1 matches 7 bases. The CDR3 contains 14 residues. The V segment lost 10 bases and the J segment 7 bases; nucleotides outside the gene matches: 12. Germline lookup yields CDR1 MDHEN and CDR2 SYDVKM. CDR3 nucleotide sequence: TGTGCCACCACTCAATACAGGGGAGGTGAAAAACTGTTTTTT. Translation gives CATTQYRGGEKLFF.

This chain joins TRBV7-9 and TRBJ2-7; the D gene is possibly TRBD1 (5 bases). The CDR3 has 14 residues. Germline values: CDR1 SEHNR, CDR2 FQNEAQ (reference sequence). V gave up 2 bases and J gave up 4 bases, with 12 bases separating them. The CDR3 here is CASSLSGQRYEQYF. CDR3 bases: TGTGCCAGCAGCTTATCCGGACAAAGGTACGAGCAGTACTTC. Based on the CDR3 plus reference TRBV7-9 and TRBJ2-7, the full variable domain is DTGVSQNPRHKITKRGQNVTFRCDPISEHNRLYWYRQTLGQGPEFLTYFQNEAQLEKSRLLSDRFSAERPKGSFSTLEIQRTEQGDSAMYLCASSLSGQRYEQYFGPGTRLTVT.

This chain connects TRBV4-1 to TRBJ2-3; D remains ambiguous. The germline V gene has CDR1 MGHRA and CDR2 YSYEKL. The CDR3 covers 13 residues. The V gene lost 8 bases and the J gene lost 0 bases, with 9 bases spanning the gap. CDR3: CASGSWSTDTQYF. For the CDR3, the DNA is TGCGCCAGCGGCTCTTGGAGCACAGATACGCAGTATTTT.

The chain links TRBV30 to TRBJ2-7; D remains unclear. Germline V CDR1 and CDR2: GTSNPN, SVGIG (reference sequence). This CDR3 region has 13 residues. Trimming cost V 0 bases and J 2 bases, with 8 bases left between them. DNA for the CDR3: TGTGCCTGGAGTGTACACCCTACCTACGAGCAGTACTTC. As protein: CAWSVHPTYEQYF.

This chain uses TRBV7-9 with TRBJ2-5; D may be TRBD1 (8 bases). The CDR3 spans 16 residues. Germline lookup yields CDR1 SEHNR and CDR2 FQNEAQ (reference sequence). V lost 4 bases, J lost 4 bases, and 19 bases lay in between. CDR3 sequence reads: CASSSLGQGGGETQYF. The CDR3 DNA sequence: TGTGCCAGCAGCTCCTTAGGACAGGGAGGGGGAGAGACCCAGTACTTC.

V is TRBV7-6 and J is TRBJ2-3; 7 nucleotides line up with TRBD1. The CDR3 is made up of 16 amino acids. The germline V gene encodes CDR1 SGHVS and CDR2 FNYEAQ. The V gene end was trimmed by 2 bases and the J gene end by 2 bases; junction bases not matched to a gene: 7. The CDR3 DNA reads as TGTGCCAGCAGCTTAAGGACAGGTTCTATCACAGATACGCAGTATTTT. It yields the protein CASSLRTGSITDTQYF.

The V gene is TRBV27, the J gene TRBJ2-7, with D perhaps TRBD1 (6 bases). V shed 3 bases and J shed 2 bases, with 8 bases lying between them. Per germline, CDR1 MNHEY and CDR2 SMNVEV (reference sequence). The CDR3 consists of 13 residues. CDR3 DNA: TGTGCCAGCAGTTTTCGACAGGCCTACGAGCAGTACTTC. Amino acids: CASSFRQAYEQYF.

This clone has just one count. As DNA, the CDR3 is TGTGCCAGCAGCCAGATGACCGGGACTAGCGTAGATACGCAGTATTTT. Translating it yields CASSQMTGTSVDTQYF. This chain joins TRBV14 and TRBJ2-3; 10 bases are shared with TRBD2. The germline V gene encodes CDR1 SGHDN and CDR2 FVKESK. V was pared by 3 bases and J by 5 bases, with 8 bases of the junction left unmatched. The CDR3 consists of 16 residues.

V is TRBV5-8 and J is TRBJ2-7, with 10 bases fitting TRBD2. Germline V lookup: CDR1 SGHTS, CDR2 YDEGEE. The CDR3 is made up of 15 amino acids. Trimming at V came to 4 bases and at J to 0 bases, leaving 4 bases not matched to a gene. CDR3 region: CASSVSGGFSYEQYF. The CDR3 bases are TGTGCCAGCAGCGTTAGCGGGGGGTTCTCCTACGAGCAGTACTTC.

The V call is TRBV7-6, the J call TRBJ1-2; the D gene is possibly TRBD1 (6 bases). The CDR3 consists of 14 residues. Trimming took off 7 bases at V and 5 bases at J, with 17 bases between the two ends. Germline lookup yields CDR1 SGHVS and CDR2 FNYEAQ. The CDR3 protein is CASTPGEDPYGYTF. The CDR3 DNA reads as TGTGCCAGCACCCCAGGGGAGGATCCTTATGGCTACACCTTC.

The chain couples TRBV9 to TRBJ2-7; 10 positions match TRBD2. Germline values: CDR1 SGDLS, CDR2 YYNGEE. The CDR3 runs 12 residues. V lost 3 bases to trimming and J lost 6 bases; unmatched junction nucleotides: 0. The CDR3 region has the DNA TGTGCCAGCAGCGGACTAGCGGGCGAGCAGTACTTC. Translated: CASSGLAGEQYF.